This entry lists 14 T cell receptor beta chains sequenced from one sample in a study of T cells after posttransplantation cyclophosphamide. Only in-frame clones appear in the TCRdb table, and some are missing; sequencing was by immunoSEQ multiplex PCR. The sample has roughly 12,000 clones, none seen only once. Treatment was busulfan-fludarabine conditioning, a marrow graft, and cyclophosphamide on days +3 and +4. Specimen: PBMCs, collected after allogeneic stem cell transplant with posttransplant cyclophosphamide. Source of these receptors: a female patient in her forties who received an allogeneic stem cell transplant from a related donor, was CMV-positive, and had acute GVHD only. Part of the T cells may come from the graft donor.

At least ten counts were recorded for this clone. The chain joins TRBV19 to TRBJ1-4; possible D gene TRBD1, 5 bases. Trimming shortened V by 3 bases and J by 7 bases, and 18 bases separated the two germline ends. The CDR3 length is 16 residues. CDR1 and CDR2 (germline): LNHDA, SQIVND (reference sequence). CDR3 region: CASSMARWGAAEKLFF. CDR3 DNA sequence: TGTGCCAGTAGTATGGCCAGGTGGGGCGCGGCTGAAAAACTGTTTTTT.

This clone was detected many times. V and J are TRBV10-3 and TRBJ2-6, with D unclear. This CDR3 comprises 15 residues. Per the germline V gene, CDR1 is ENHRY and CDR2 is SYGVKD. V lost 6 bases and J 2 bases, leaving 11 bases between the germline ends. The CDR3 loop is CAISTGQPGANVLTF. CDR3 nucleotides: TGTGCCATCAGCACTGGGCAGCCTGGGGCCAACGTCCTGACTTTC.

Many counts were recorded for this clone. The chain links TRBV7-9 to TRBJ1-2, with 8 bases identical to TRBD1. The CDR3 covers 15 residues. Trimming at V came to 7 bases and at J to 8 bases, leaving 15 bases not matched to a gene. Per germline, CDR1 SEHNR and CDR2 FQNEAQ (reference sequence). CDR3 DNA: TGTGCCAGCACCTCAGGGGACAGGCTGACGGGGGGCTACACCTTC. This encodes CASTSGDRLTGGYTF.

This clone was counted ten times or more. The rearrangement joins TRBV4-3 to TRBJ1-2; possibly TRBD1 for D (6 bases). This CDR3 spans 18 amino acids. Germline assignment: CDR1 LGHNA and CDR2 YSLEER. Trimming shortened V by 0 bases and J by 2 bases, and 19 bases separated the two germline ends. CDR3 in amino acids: CASSQDRSSQGLNYGYTF. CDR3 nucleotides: TGCGCCAGCAGCCAAGATCGGTCATCACAGGGTTTAAACTATGGCTACACCTTC.

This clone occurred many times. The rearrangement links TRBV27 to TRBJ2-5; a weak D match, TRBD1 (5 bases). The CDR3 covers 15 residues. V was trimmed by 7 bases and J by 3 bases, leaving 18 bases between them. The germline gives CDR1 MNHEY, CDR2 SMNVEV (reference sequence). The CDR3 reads CASKTVAGKKETQYF. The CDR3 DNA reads TGTGCCAGCAAAACTGTGGCAGGGAAAAAAGAGACCCAGTACTTC.

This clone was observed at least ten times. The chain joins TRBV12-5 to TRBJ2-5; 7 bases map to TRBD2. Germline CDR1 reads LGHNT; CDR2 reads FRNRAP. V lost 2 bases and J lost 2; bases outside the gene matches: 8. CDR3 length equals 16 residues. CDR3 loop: CASGLTVTSPQETQYF. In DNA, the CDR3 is TGTGCTAGTGGTTTGACTGTGACTAGCCCGCAAGAGACCCAGTACTTC.

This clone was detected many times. The CDR3 loop is CSVEDTLGTEAFF. Here the CDR3 DNA reads TGCAGCGTTGAGGACACCCTAGGCACTGAAGCTTTCTTT. The chain carries TRBV29-1 and TRBJ1-1; TRBD1 is a possible D gene (5 bases). The CDR3 is 13 residues long. Germline V CDR1 and CDR2: SQVTM, ANQGSEA. V lost 3 bases and J lost 4, with 12 bases in between.

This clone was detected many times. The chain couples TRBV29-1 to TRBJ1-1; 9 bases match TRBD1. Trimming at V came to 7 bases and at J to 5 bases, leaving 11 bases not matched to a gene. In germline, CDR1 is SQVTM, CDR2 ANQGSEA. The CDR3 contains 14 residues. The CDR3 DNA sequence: TGCAGCGCTGTTATAGGGACAGGGCTAACTGAAGCTTTCTTT. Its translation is CSAVIGTGLTEAFF.

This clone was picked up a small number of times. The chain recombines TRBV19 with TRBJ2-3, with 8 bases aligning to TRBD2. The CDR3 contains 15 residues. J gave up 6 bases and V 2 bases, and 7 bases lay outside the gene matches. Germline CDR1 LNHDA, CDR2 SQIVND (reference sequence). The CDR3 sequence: CASSIRLASGDTQYF. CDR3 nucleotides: TGTGCCAGTAGTATACGTTTGGCTAGCGGGGATACGCAGTATTTT. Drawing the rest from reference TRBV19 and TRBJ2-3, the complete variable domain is DGGITQSPKYLFRKEGQNVTLSCEQNLNHDAMYWYRQDPGQGLRLIYYSQIVNDFQKGDIAEGYSVSREKKESFPLTVTSAQKNPTAFYLCASSIRLASGDTQYFGPGTRLTVL.

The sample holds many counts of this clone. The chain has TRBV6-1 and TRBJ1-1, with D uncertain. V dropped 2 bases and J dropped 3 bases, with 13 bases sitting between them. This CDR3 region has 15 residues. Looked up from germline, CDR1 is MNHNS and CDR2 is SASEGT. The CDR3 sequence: CASSEWSPTDTEAFF. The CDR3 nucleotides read TGTGCCAGCAGTGAATGGTCTCCGACTGACACTGAAGCTTTCTTT.

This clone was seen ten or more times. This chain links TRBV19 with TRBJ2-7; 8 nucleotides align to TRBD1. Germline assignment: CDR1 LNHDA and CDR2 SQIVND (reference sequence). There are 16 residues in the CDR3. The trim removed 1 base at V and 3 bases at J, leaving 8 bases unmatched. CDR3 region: CASSIGVRGRIYEQYV. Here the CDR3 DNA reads TGTGCCAGTAGTATAGGGGTCAGGGGGCGAATCTACGAGCAGTACGTC.

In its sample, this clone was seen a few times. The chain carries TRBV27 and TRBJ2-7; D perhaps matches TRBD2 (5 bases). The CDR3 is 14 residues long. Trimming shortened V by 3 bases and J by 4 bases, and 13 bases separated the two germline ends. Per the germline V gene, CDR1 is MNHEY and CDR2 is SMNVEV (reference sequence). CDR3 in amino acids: CASSLSRGSYEQYV. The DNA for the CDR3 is TGTGCCAGCAGTTTGTCTCGGGGTTCTTACGAGCAGTACGTC.

This CDR3 is CASSLSAPWAETQYF. CDR3 coding DNA: TGCGCCAGCAGCTTGTCAGCCCCATGGGCAGAGACCCAGTACTTC. The chain uses TRBV5-1 and TRBJ2-5; D gene ambiguous. The CDR3 is made up of 15 amino acids. V shed 1 base and J shed 4 bases, with 14 bases lying between them. From germline, CDR1 is SGHRS and CDR2 YFSETQ.

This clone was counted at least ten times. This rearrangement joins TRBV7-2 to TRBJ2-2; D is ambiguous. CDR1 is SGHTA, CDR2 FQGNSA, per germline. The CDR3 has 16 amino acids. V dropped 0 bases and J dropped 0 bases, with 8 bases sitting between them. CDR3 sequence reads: CASSLARPPNTGELFF. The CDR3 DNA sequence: TGTGCCAGCAGCTTAGCGCGGCCCCCGAACACCGGGGAGCTGTTTTTT.